This T cell receptor (beta chain) appears in the sequencing data of a study of blood T cell repertoires in COVID-19. Background on the study: The United States, Italy and Spain provided the acute and convalescent COVID-19 samples. PBMCs, B-cell-depleted T cells, or T cells were the source of the cDNA or gDNA that made up the material.

In the original analysis: Nucleated cell counts were estimated from reference gene primer amplification. The table came from immunoSEQ multiplex PCR; TCRdb's copy has only in-frame clones and leaves some out. V and J calls and clone size follow that table, whereas D and trimming were derived from the DNA. The table has 200,000 or so clones, roughly 80% seen once. Sequencing was carried out using peripheral blood. The source is a human donor in a cohort sampled during active COVID-19.

The CDR3 coding sequence is TGCAGTGCTAGTCCGGACAGGGGGAACACTGAAGCTTTCTTT. This encodes CSASPDRGNTEAFF. The chain is built from TRBV20-1 and TRBJ1-1; 9 nucleotides agree with TRBD1. V was pared by 3 bases and J by 1 base, with 3 bases of the junction left unmatched. CDR1 and CDR2 (germline): DFQATT, SNEGSKA (reference sequence). The CDR3 is 14 amino acids.